This TCR beta chain derives from a study of T-cell memory formation after mild COVID-19. This clonotype has a handful of counts. From the 5' RACE reads, TCRdb called clonotypes with MiXCR, one entry per CDR3 protein. The sample yields 270,000 or so distinct CDR3 sequences, approximately 18% seen once. The V gene end was trimmed by 4 bases and the J gene end by 10 bases; junction bases not matched to a gene: 13. The germline V gene has CDR1 KGHDR and CDR2 SFDVKD. This CDR3 contains 15 residues. Sequenced: PBMCs or a T cell subset sorted from them (not recorded which). V gene TRBV24-1 combines with J gene TRBJ1-2; TRBD1 agrees at 8 bases. The origin of this receptor is a man younger than 35 who had mild COVID-19 (a few samples of this study predate the infection). Cell type and time point are not known. CDR3 DNA sequence: TGTGCCACCAGTGACCCAAAGACAGGGGACGCGGACTACACCTTC. Translated, it gives CATSDPKTGDADYTF.